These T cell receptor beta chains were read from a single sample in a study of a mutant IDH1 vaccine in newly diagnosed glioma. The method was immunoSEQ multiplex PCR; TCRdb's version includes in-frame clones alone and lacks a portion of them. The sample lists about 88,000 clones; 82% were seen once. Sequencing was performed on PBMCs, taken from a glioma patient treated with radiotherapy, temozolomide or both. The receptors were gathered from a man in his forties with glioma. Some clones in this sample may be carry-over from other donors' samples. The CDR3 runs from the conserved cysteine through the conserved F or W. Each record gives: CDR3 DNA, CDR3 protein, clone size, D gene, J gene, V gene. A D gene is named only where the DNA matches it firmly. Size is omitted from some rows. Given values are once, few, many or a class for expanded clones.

CDR3nt: TGTGCCAGCAGCTGGTCGAACTATGGCTACACCTTC
CDR3aa: CASSWSNYGYTF
abundance: once
d_gene: .
j_gene: TRBJ1-2
v_gene: TRBV5-5

CDR3nt: TGTGCCAGCAGTTATGGGACGGGGTATGGCTACACCTTC
CDR3aa: CASSYGTGYGYTF
abundance: .
d_gene: .
j_gene: TRBJ1-2
v_gene: TRBV27

CDR3nt: TGTGCCAGCAGTGAAAGCCAGGGCAATCAGCCCCAGCATTTT
CDR3aa: CASSESQGNQPQHF
abundance: .
d_gene: .
j_gene: TRBJ1-5
v_gene: TRBV6-1

CDR3nt: TGCAGCGTTGAAGCGAGGACAGGGAGGGGGAACACTGAAGCTTTCTTT
CDR3aa: CSVEARTGRGNTEAFF
abundance: .
d_gene: TRBD1
j_gene: TRBJ1-1
v_gene: TRBV29-1

CDR3nt: TGCGCCAGCAGCCCCCTGGCGGGGGGGCGCAATGAGCAGTTCTTC
CDR3aa: CASSPLAGGRNEQFF
abundance: .
d_gene: TRBD2
j_gene: TRBJ2-1
v_gene: TRBV4-1

CDR3nt: TGTGCCAGCAGACCGACAGGCTTTGTCTACGAGCAGTACTTC
CDR3aa: CASRPTGFVYEQYF
abundance: once
d_gene: .
j_gene: TRBJ2-7
v_gene: TRBV6-5

CDR3nt: TGCGCCAGCAGCCAGGCAGGGAGCAATCAGCCCCAGCATTTT
CDR3aa: CASSQAGSNQPQHF
abundance: .
d_gene: .
j_gene: TRBJ1-5
v_gene: TRBV4-1

CDR3nt: TGTGCCAGCAGCTCCTCACAGGGGCTCGGAGATGGCTACACCTTC
CDR3aa: CASSSSQGLGDGYTF
abundance: .
d_gene: TRBD1
j_gene: TRBJ1-2
v_gene: TRBV7-9

CDR3nt: TGTGCCAGCAGCGCCACGAGCTCCTACGAGCAGTACTTC
CDR3aa: CASSATSSYEQYF
abundance: once
d_gene: .
j_gene: TRBJ2-7
v_gene: TRBV9

CDR3nt: TGTGCCAGCAGCTTAAAGGACATGACCTACGAGCAGTACTTC
CDR3aa: CASSLKDMTYEQYF
abundance: .
d_gene: .
j_gene: TRBJ2-7
v_gene: TRBV7-3

CDR3nt: TGTGCCAGCAGTGGGGGACTGCAGAACACTGAAGCTTTCTTT
CDR3aa: CASSGGLQNTEAFF
abundance: .
d_gene: .
j_gene: TRBJ1-1
v_gene: TRBV27

CDR3nt: TGTGCCAGCAGCAGGGACAGGACCTACGAGCAGTACTTC
CDR3aa: CASSRDRTYEQYF
abundance: .
d_gene: TRBD1
j_gene: TRBJ2-7
v_gene: TRBV5-6

CDR3nt: TGTATTAGGGGGAACACTGAAGCTTTCTTT
CDR3aa: CIRGNTEAFF
abundance: .
d_gene: .
j_gene: TRBJ1-1
v_gene: TRBV2

CDR3nt: TGTGCTAGTGGTCCCAGCTACGAGCAGTACTTC
CDR3aa: CASGPSYEQYF
abundance: .
d_gene: .
j_gene: TRBJ2-7
v_gene: TRBV12-5

CDR3nt: TGTGCCTGGAGTAGCGGTAGCAATCAGCCCCAGCATTTT
CDR3aa: CAWSSGSNQPQHF
abundance: few
d_gene: .
j_gene: TRBJ1-5
v_gene: TRBV30

CDR3nt: TGTGCCAGCAGCTCACAGTACGAGCAGTACTTC
CDR3aa: CASSSQYEQYF
abundance: .
d_gene: .
j_gene: TRBJ2-7
v_gene: TRBV7-2

CDR3nt: TGCAGTGCCAAAGGGGCCGGGGAGCTGTTTTTT
CDR3aa: CSAKGAGELFF
abundance: .
d_gene: .
j_gene: TRBJ2-2
v_gene: TRBV20-1

CDR3nt: TGTGCCAGCAGTTACTCGAGCCACTATGGCTACACCTTC
CDR3aa: CASSYSSHYGYTF
abundance: .
d_gene: .
j_gene: TRBJ1-2
v_gene: TRBV6-5

CDR3nt: TGTGCCACCGCGAACGAGGGCGCTGAAGCTTTCTTT
CDR3aa: CATANEGAEAFF
abundance: few
d_gene: .
j_gene: TRBJ1-1
v_gene: TRBV2

CDR3nt: TGTGCCAGTAGTACCGGGACAGGGACGAACTATGGCTACACCTTC
CDR3aa: CASSTGTGTNYGYTF
abundance: .
d_gene: TRBD1
j_gene: TRBJ1-2
v_gene: TRBV19

CDR3nt: TGTGCCAGCAGCGAAGGGACGAGGGCCGACACCTTC
CDR3aa: CASSEGTRADTF
abundance: .
d_gene: .
j_gene: TRBJ1-2
v_gene: TRBV7-9

CDR3nt: TGCGCCAGCAGCCGGGGGGGCACAGGGGGAGGCGGGGAGCTGTTTTTT
CDR3aa: CASSRGGTGGGGELFF
abundance: .
d_gene: .
j_gene: TRBJ2-2
v_gene: TRBV4-1

CDR3nt: TGTGCCAGCAGCCCCGGGACAGTCTATGGCTACACCTTC
CDR3aa: CASSPGTVYGYTF
abundance: .
d_gene: TRBD1
j_gene: TRBJ1-2
v_gene: TRBV7-9

CDR3nt: TGTGCCAGTATCGGAGGGGGAAACACTGAAGCTTTCTTT
CDR3aa: CASIGGGNTEAFF
abundance: .
d_gene: .
j_gene: TRBJ1-1
v_gene: TRBV19

CDR3nt: TGTGCCTGGAACGCCCTAGAGGCCGGGGAGCTGTTTTTT
CDR3aa: CAWNALEAGELFF
abundance: .
d_gene: .
j_gene: TRBJ2-2
v_gene: TRBV30

CDR3nt: TGCGCCAGCAGCCAAGATCAACAGTTAGCTAACTATGGCTACACCTTC
CDR3aa: CASSQDQQLANYGYTF
abundance: .
d_gene: .
j_gene: TRBJ1-2
v_gene: TRBV4-1

CDR3nt: TGCGCTAGCAGCCAAGGGAACTGGCGGGGGGCGGAGACCCAGTACTTC
CDR3aa: CASSQGNWRGAETQYF
abundance: .
d_gene: TRBD2
j_gene: TRBJ2-5
v_gene: TRBV4-3